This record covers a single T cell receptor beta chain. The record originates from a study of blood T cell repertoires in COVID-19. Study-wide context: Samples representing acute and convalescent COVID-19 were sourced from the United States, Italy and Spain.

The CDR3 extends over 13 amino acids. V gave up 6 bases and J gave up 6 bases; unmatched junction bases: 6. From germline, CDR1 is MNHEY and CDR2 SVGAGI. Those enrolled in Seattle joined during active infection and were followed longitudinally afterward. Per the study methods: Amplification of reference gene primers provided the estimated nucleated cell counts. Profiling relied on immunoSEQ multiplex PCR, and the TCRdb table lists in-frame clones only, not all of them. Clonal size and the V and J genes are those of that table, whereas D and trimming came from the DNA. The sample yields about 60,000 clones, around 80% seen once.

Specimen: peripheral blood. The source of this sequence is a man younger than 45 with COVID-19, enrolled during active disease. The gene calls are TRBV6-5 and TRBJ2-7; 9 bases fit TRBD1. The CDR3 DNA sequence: TGTGCCAGCAGCACAGGGGGCATACTCGAGCAGTACTTC. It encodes CASSTGGILEQYF.